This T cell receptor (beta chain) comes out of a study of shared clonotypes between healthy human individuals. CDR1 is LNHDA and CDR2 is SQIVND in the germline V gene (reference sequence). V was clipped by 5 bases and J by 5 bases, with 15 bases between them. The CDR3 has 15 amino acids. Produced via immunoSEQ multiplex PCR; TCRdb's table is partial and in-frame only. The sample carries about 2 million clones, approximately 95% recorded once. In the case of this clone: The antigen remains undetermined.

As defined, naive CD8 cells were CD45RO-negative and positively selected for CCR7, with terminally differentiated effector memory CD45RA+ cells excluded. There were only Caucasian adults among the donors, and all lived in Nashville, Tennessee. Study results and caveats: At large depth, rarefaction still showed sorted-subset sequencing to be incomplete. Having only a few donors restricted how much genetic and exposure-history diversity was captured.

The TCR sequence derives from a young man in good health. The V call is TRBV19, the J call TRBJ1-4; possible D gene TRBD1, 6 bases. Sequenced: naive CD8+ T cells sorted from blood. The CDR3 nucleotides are TGTGCCAGTAGTGGTCCTCAGGGGCGGAATGAAAAACTGTTTTTT. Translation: CASSGPQGRNEKLFF. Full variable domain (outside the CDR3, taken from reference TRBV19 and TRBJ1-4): DGGITQSPKYLFRKEGQNVTLSCEQNLNHDAMYWYRQDPGQGLRLIYYSQIVNDFQKGDIAEGYSVSREKKESFPLTVTSAQKNPTAFYLCASSGPQGRNEKLFFGSGTQLSVL.